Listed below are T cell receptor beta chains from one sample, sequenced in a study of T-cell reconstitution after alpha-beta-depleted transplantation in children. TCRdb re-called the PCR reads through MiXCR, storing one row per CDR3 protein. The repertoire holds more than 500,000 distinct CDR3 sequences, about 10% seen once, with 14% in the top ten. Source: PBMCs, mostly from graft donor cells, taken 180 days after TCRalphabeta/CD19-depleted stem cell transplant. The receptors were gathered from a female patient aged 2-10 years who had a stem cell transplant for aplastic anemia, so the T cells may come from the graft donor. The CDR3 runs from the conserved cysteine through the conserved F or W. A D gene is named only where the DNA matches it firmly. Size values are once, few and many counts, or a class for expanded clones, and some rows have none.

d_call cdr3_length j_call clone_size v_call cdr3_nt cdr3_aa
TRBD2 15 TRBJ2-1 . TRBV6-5 TGTGCCAGCAGGGACTCTAGCGGAGCCTACAATGAGCAGTTCTTC CASRDSSGAYNEQFF
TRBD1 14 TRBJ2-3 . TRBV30 TGTGCCTGGCGAGGGGGCCCGTTCACAGATACGCAGTATTTT CAWRGGPFTDTQYF
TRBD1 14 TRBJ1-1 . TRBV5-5 TGTGCCAGCAGCTGGTGGACAGGGGACACTGAAGCTTTCTTT CASSWWTGDTEAFF
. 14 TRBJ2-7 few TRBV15 TGTGCCACCAGCAGAGATCCGGTTTCCTACGAGCAGTACTTC CATSRDPVSYEQYF
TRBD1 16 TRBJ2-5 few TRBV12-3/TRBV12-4 TGTGCCAGCAGTTTAACAATGACAGGGGGACAAGAGACCCAGTACTTC CASSLTMTGGQETQYF
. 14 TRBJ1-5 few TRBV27 TGTGCCACCTCGCAGGGAATGGGCAATCAGCCCCAGCATTTT CATSQGMGNQPQHF
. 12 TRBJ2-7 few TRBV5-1 TGCGCCAGCAACCTAAACTCCTACGAGCAGTACTTC CASNLNSYEQYF
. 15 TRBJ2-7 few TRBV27 TGTGCCAGCAGTTCCATCGGACAGCTCCCCTACGAGCAGTACTTC CASSSIGQLPYEQYF
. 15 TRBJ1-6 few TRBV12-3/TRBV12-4 TGTGCCAGCAGCGGGACCTCCTGGGCGTATTCACCCCTCCACTTT CASSGTSWAYSPLHF
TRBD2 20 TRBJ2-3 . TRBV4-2 TGTGCCAGCAGCCAAGATATCGGGACGACTAGCGGGGGCCTCAGGGATACGCAGTATTTT CASSQDIGTTSGGLRDTQYF
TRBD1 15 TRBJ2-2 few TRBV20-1 TGCAGTGTGAGAGTCGGACAGGGGAGTTCCGGGGAGCTGTTTTTT CSVRVGQGSSGELFF
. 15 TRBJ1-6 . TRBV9 TGTGCCAGCAGCGCTTGGGGAGAGGATAATTCACCCCTCCACTTT CASSAWGEDNSPLHF
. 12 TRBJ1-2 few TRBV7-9 TGTGCCAGCAGCTTAGGCGGGGGGGACTGGATCTTC CASSLGGGDWIF
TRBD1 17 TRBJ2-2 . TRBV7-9 TGTGCCAGCAGCCCAGGGACAGGGGCGGATTACACCGGGGAGCTGTTTTTT CASSPGTGADYTGELFF
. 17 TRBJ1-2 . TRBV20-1 TGCAGTGCTAGATCCCTTCAAGGGGGGGGACGGTTCTATGGCTACACCTTC CSARSLQGGGRFYGYTF
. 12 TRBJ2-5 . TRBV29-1 TGCTTGAGAGGGACCAAGGACGAGACCCAGTACTTC CLRGTKDETQYF
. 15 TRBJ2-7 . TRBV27 TGTGCCAGCAGCCCACGACCGACAGTCTCCTACGAGCAGTACTTC CASSPRPTVSYEQYF
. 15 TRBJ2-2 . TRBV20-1 TGCAGTGCTAGTAGTGCGGGGGCGGGCACCGGGGAGCTGTTTTTT CSASSAGAGTGELFF
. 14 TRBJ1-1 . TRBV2 TGTGCCAGCAGTTCAATGGGTATGAACACTGAAGCTTTCTTT CASSSMGMNTEAFF
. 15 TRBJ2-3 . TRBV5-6 TGTGCCAGCAGCTTGCGAGAGGGCTACCCAGATACGCAGTATTTT CASSLREGYPDTQYF
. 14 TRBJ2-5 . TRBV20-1 TGCAGTGCCCCCCGGAGCCATCCCGGGGAGACCCAGTACTTC CSAPRSHPGETQYF
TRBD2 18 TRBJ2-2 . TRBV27 TGTGCCAGCAGTTCGCTAGCGGGGAGGGTGTCGGCGCCCGGGGAGCTGTTTTTT CASSSLAGRVSAPGELFF
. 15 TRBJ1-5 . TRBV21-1 TGTGCCAGCACTCGTCTGGTCACGGACAATCAGCCCCAGCATTTT CASTRLVTDNQPQHF
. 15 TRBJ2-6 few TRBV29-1 TGCAGCGTTGCCCTCAGGCCCTCTGGGGCCAACGTCCTGACTTTC CSVALRPSGANVLTF
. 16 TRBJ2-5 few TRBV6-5 TGTGCCAGCAGTTACTCGAGGAAGGGGGGTCGGGAGACCCAGTACTTC CASSYSRKGGRETQYF
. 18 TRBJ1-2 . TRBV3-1 TGTGCCAGCAGCCCACACGGTACAGGGTGGGTAAGGGCCTATGGCTACACCTTC CASSPHGTGWVRAYGYTF
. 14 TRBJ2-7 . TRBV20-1 TGCAGTGCTGGACCAGGGCAGGGGTTCTCCGAGCAGTACTTC CSAGPGQGFSEQYF
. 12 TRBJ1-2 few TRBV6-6 TGTGCCAGCAGTTACGGGTATCAGGGCTACACCTTC CASSYGYQGYTF
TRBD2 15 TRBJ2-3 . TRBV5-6 TGTGCCAGCAGCTTGGAGGCGGGAGCGGCAGATACGCAGTATTTT CASSLEAGAADTQYF
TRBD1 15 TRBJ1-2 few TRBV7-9 TGTGCCAGCAGCCAACGGACAGGTTCTAACTATGGCTACACCTTC CASSQRTGSNYGYTF
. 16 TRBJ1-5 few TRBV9 TGTGCCAGCAGCGTAGGGAGGGGAGGAAGCAATCAGCCCCAGCATTTT CASSVGRGGSNQPQHF
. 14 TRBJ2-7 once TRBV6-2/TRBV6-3 TGTGCCAGCACGCGATCGACAGGAAGCTACGAGCAGTACTTC CASTRSTGSYEQYF
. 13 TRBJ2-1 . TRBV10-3 TGTGCCTCGAGCTCGCCACGGGTCCATGAGCAGTTCTTC CASSSPRVHEQFF
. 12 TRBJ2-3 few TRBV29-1 TGCAGCGTTGAAGATGACAGAGATACGCAGTATTTT CSVEDDRDTQYF
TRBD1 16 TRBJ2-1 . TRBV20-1 TGCTGTGCTACCTCTGATCGGGACAGCTCCTACAATGAGCAGTTCTTC CCATSDRDSSYNEQFF
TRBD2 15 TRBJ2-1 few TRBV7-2 TGTGCCAGCAGGGGGACTAGCGGGAGTAAGAATGAGCAGTTCTTC CASRGTSGSKNEQFF
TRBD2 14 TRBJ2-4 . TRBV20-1 TGCAGTGCTCGCGGACTAGCGGGAGATAACATTCAGTACTTC CSARGLAGDNIQYF
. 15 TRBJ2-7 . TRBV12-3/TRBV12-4 TGTGCCAGCAGCTATCGGCAGGGTAACTCCTACGAGCAGTACTTC CASSYRQGNSYEQYF
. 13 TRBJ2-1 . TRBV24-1 TGTGCCACAATGCAGGGGCTGGAGAATGAGCAGTTCTTC CATMQGLENEQFF
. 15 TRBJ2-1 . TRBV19 TGTGCCACGAAGAGAGGGACGAGCTCCTACAATGAGCAGTTCTTC CATKRGTSSYNEQFF
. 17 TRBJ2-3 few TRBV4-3 TGCGCCAGCAGCCAAGGCATAGGCACCTGGTCCACAGATACGCAGTATTTT CASSQGIGTWSTDTQYF
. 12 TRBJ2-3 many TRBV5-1 TGCGCCAGCAGAGTACAGGGAGATACGCAGTATTTT CASRVQGDTQYF
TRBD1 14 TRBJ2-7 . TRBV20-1 TGCAGTGCCAAGGGACAGCAGAGCTCCTACGAGCAGTACTTC CSAKGQQSSYEQYF
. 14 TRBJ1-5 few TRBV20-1 TGCAGTGCTAGGCGACAAGATAGCAATCAGCCCCAGCATTTT CSARRQDSNQPQHF